This T cell receptor (beta chain) was found in a study of T cells in Graves' hyperthyroidism and ophthalmopathy. Trimming took 6 bases from V and 5 from J; bases not matched to a gene: 15. Germline loops: CDR1 DFQATT, CDR2 SNEGSKA (reference sequence). The CDR3 runs 18 residues. From RNA transcripts, TCR beta CDR3 regions were amplified. The HTBI primer set served for first-round RT-PCR of the TCR CDR3. TCRdb ran MiXCR on the multiplex PCR reads and lists one entry per CDR3 protein. The sample has 200,000 to 250,000 distinct CDR3 sequences, about 16% seen once. There are many counts of this clonotype. The TCR was taken from a woman aged 18-30 years with Graves' ophthalmopathy. The genes are TRBV20-1 and TRBJ2-3, with TRBD2 matching over 15 bases. Sequenced material: blood. The CDR3 protein is CSAERGLAGGSSIDTQYF. The CDR3 DNA sequence: TGCAGTGCCGAAAGGGGACTAGCGGGAGGATCTTCGATAGATACGCAGTATTTT.